This T cell receptor beta chain was sequenced for a study of cytomegalovirus exposure and HLA in healthy donors. Study information: HLA-typed donors were the source of about 85 million unique TCRs, which an early data release held. Most donors, roughly 77% of a few hundred genotyped, fell in the Caucasian-associated ancestry cluster.

It was with 60 Vbeta and 13 Jbeta primers that the PCR ran. Some clones are missing from TCRdb's copy, which holds only in-frame ones; the method was immunoSEQ multiplex PCR. The sample lists about 130,000 clones; roughly 70% were seen once. Trimming stripped 3 bases from V and 6 bases from J, with 12 bases between. Germline CDR1 reads SGDLS; CDR2 reads YYNGEE. The CDR3 length is 14 residues. As for the donors, each was a healthy bone marrow donor. The sequence was obtained from a man in his forties in good health and CMV-seropositive. The material sequenced was PBMCs. V gene TRBV9 combines with J gene TRBJ2-2; D is perhaps TRBD1 (6 bases). The CDR3 is CASSAGVEAGELFF. The CDR3 nucleotides read TGTGCCAGCAGCGCAGGGGTGGAAGCCGGGGAGCTGTTTTTT.